This TCR beta chain was profiled in a study of CD8 T cells in ankylosing spondylitis. Study conclusions and caveats: Within ankylosing spondylitis blood, a TCR beta motif made up of eight highly homologous variants appeared to be characteristic. Disease-linked clones, CD8+, were relatively rare in peripheral blood. Enrichment of disease-linked clones was reportedly significant in matched ankylosing spondylitis synovial fluid. Previous work reported some of these motif variants in the synovial fluid and blood of reactive arthritis.

This clonotype has just a few counts. The antigen remains undetermined. V was cut by 6 bases and J by 4 bases, with 13 bases left in between. CDR3 length: 12 amino acids. Germline V lookup: CDR1 DFQATT, CDR2 SNEGSKA (reference sequence). Scientists made TCR beta libraries using quantitative 5'-RACE with molecular barcodes. TCRdb analysed the 5' RACE reads with MiXCR anew, one entry per CDR3 protein. Altogether roughly 440,000 distinct CDR3 sequences are present, approximately 17% being singletons, with the ten largest covering approximately 1%. The source is a male donor with ankylosing spondylitis. The chain combines TRBV20-1 with TRBJ2-7; a possible D gene is TRBD1 (6 bases). Sequencing used blood, either unsorted or a sorted T cell fraction (not recorded which). This CDR3 reads CSANRDTYEQYF. CDR3 DNA sequence: TGCAGTGCGAACCGGGACACGTACGAGCAGTACTTC.